A single count supports the clone carrying this TCR beta chain. Its antigen is not known. Each of the patients experienced relapse following autologous stem cell transplantation, and their brentuximab vedotin exposure differed. The data originate from a study of PD-1 blockade in classical Hodgkin lymphoma. Study overall: A 3 mg/kg intravenous dose of nivolumab was received by patients every 2 weeks.

Profiling relied on immunoSEQ multiplex PCR, and the TCRdb table lists in-frame clones only, not all of them. This sample has tens of thousands of clones, with roughly nine tenths found just once. Findings and limits, study-wide: Compared with healthy donors, newly diagnosed patients reportedly showed lower baseline TCR diversity. Researchers reported that CD4+ TCR diversity, though not CD8+, rose significantly by C4D1.

The J segment lost 4 bases and the V segment lost 0 bases, leaving 5 bases of the junction unmatched. This CDR3 is 16 amino acids long. Germline-derived CDR1 and CDR2 are LGHNA and YNFKEQ. Sequences were derived from peripheral blood mononuclear cells (PBMCs), sampled at baseline. The source of this sequence is a human donor with classical Hodgkin lymphoma. This chain connects TRBV4-2 to TRBJ2-1, with TRBD2 matching over 8 bases. The CDR3 nucleotides read TGTGCCAGCAGCCAAGATGATAGCGGGGATTACAATGAGCAGTTCTTC. The encoded protein is CASSQDDSGDYNEQFF.